The 27 T cell receptor beta chains in this list originate from one sample, sequenced in a study of blood T cell repertoires in COVID-19. Assay used: immunoSEQ multiplex PCR; TCRdb lists only in-frame clones, some missing. The table includes under 200,000 clones, around 80% detected once. The sequenced material came from peripheral blood. The receptors stem from a woman aged 60 to 75 with COVID-19, enrolled during active disease.

J is TRBJ2-1 and V is TRBV6-5; D unclear. The CDR3 has 13 amino acids. Looked up from germline, CDR1 is MNHEY and CDR2 is SVGAGI. Trimming took off 1 base at V and 5 bases at J, with 6 bases between the two ends. CDR3 protein: CASSYLQNNEQFF. The DNA for the CDR3 is TGTGCCAGCAGTTACTTACAGAACAATGAGCAGTTCTTC.

The chain is built from TRBV24-1 and TRBJ2-1; 9 bases line up with TRBD1. V was clipped by 3 bases and J by 5 bases; unmatched bases: 7. CDR3 length equals 16 residues. Germline V gives CDR1 KGHDR, CDR2 SFDVKD. For the CDR3, the DNA is TGTGCCACCAGTGATCCCCGGGACAGGGAAAACAATGAGCAGTTCTTC. Translation gives CATSDPRDRENNEQFF.

The rearrangement joins TRBV11-1 to TRBJ2-1; 14 bases align to TRBD2. V shed 5 bases, J shed 7 bases, and the junction held 4 bases outside the gene matches. The germline V gene encodes CDR1 SGHAT and CDR2 FQDESV (reference sequence). This CDR3 spans 15 amino acids. The CDR3 is CASSPGLAGENEQFF. CDR3 sequence (DNA): TGTGCCAGCAGCCCGGGACTAGCGGGAGAAAATGAGCAGTTCTTC. Full variable domain (missing parts from reference TRBV11-1 and TRBJ2-1): EAEVAQSPRYKITEKSQAVAFWCDPISGHATLYWYRQILGQGPELLVQFQDESVVDDSQLPKDRFSAERLKGVDSTLKIQPAELGDSAMYLCASSPGLAGENEQFFGPGTRLTVL.

The chain's CDR3 is CASRRTGWEGEQYV. CDR3 DNA sequence: TGTGCCAGCAGAAGGACAGGGTGGGAGGGCGAGCAGTACGTC. The V call is TRBV27, the J call TRBJ2-7, with D perhaps TRBD1 (8 bases). Per the germline V gene, CDR1 is MNHEY and CDR2 is SMNVEV (reference sequence). Trimming took off 6 bases at V and 6 bases at J, with 18 bases between the two ends. The CDR3 consists of 14 residues.

Comments on this clone: At one end, the junction sequence differs from germline, possibly due to a read error. J is TRBJ2-7 and V is TRBV20-1, with 7 bases fitting TRBD2. This CDR3 is 11 amino acids long. The germline V gene encodes CDR1 DFQATT and CDR2 SNEGSKA (reference sequence). The CDR3 loop reads CSARDWLAEGF. For the CDR3, the DNA is TGCAGTGCTAGAGATTGGCTAGCGGAAGGGTTC.

The chain uses TRBV5-4 and TRBJ2-5; 8 nucleotides line up with TRBD1. The V gene end was trimmed by 3 bases and the J gene end by 2 bases; junction bases not matched to a gene: 3. The CDR3 length is 14 residues. The germline V gene encodes CDR1 SGHNT and CDR2 YYREEE (reference sequence). The CDR3 is CASSSRDRQETQYF. The DNA for the CDR3 is TGTGCCAGCAGCTCCCGGGACAGGCAAGAGACCCAGTACTTC.

This chain uses TRBV19 with TRBJ1-5; 11 nucleotides align to TRBD1. Germline trimming cut 6 bases from V and 5 bases from J; bases unmatched to any gene: 3. Germline V gene sequence: CDR1 LNHDA, CDR2 SQIVND (reference sequence). The CDR3 sequence is 14 residues long. CDR3 amino acids: CASRRDRGDQPQHF. DNA for the CDR3: TGTGCCAGTAGGCGGGACAGGGGGGATCAGCCCCAGCATTTT.

This clone is a singleton in its sample. The rearrangement joins TRBV5-1 to TRBJ2-7; TRBD2 aligns across 9 bases. Germline V gene data show CDR1 as SGHRS and CDR2 as YFSETQ. The trim removed 5 bases at V and 3 bases at J, leaving 6 bases unmatched. The CDR3 extends over 14 amino acids. The CDR3 sequence: CASSLSGSIYEQYF. In DNA, the CDR3 is TGCGCCAGCAGTCTTAGCGGGAGTATCTACGAGCAGTACTTC.

V is TRBV28 and J is TRBJ2-2; D possibly corresponds to TRBD2 (5 bases). The CDR3 contains 15 residues. Trimming took 4 bases from V and 5 from J, leaving 14 bases between them. Per the germline V gene, CDR1 is MDHEN and CDR2 is SYDVKM. The CDR3 is CASSSGLQLTGELFF. The CDR3 DNA reads as TGTGCCAGCAGTTCAGGACTCCAACTAACCGGGGAGCTGTTTTTT.

The gene calls are TRBV5-6 and TRBJ1-3; no firm D call. Trimming stripped 0 bases from V and 0 bases from J, with 10 bases between. The length of the CDR3 is 16 residues. The germline V gene has CDR1 SGHDT and CDR2 YYEEEE. The CDR3, as DNA: TGTGCCAGCAGCTTGGGACTACCAAGCTCTGGAAACACCATATATTTT. Protein: CASSLGLPSSGNTIYF.

This sequence joins TRBV9 and TRBJ2-1; weak D call: TRBD1 (5 bases). Germline V gene lookup returns CDR1 SGDLS and CDR2 YYNGEE. The germline V and J ends were trimmed by 2 bases and 4 bases, with 13 bases remaining between them. There are 15 residues in the CDR3. The CDR3 sequence: CASSVSTRVYNEQFF. The CDR3 DNA reads TGTGCCAGCAGCGTTTCAACCAGGGTTTACAATGAGCAGTTCTTC.

The J gene is TRBJ1-1, the V gene TRBV6-5, with 7 bases lining up with TRBD1. The CDR3 spans 13 residues. Germline V lookup: CDR1 MNHEY, CDR2 SVGAGI. V dropped 7 bases and J dropped 4; count of bases not matched to a gene: 6. CDR3 region: CASKITGATEAFF. For the CDR3, the DNA is TGTGCCAGCAAAATTACAGGGGCCACTGAAGCTTTCTTT.

This chain connects TRBV19 to TRBJ1-2, with a tentative D call TRBD1 (5 bases). Germline CDR1 LNHDA, CDR2 SQIVND (reference sequence). The V gene lost 7 bases and the J gene lost 2 bases, with 17 bases spanning the gap. CDR3 length equals 15 residues. CDR3 coding DNA: TGTGCCAGTATGGGGACTCCTCCAGTGAACTATGGCTACACCTTC. Protein product: CASMGTPPVNYGYTF.

The V and J genes are TRBV27 and TRBJ2-7; TRBD2 is a possible D gene (7 bases). Germline V lookup: CDR1 MNHEY, CDR2 SMNVEV (reference sequence). The germline V and J ends were trimmed by 3 bases and 4 bases, with 16 bases remaining between them. The CDR3 loop spans 15 amino acids. The CDR3 DNA is TGTGCCAGCAGTTTTTGGGGGGGCAGATCATACGAGCAGTACGTC. Its translation: CASSFWGGRSYEQYV.

The chain carries TRBV18 and TRBJ2-3; the match to TRBD2 covers 9 bases. CDR1 and CDR2 (germline): KGHSH, LQKENI. CDR3 length: 16 amino acids. With V trimmed by 2 bases and J by 0 bases, 3 bases remained unmatched. The CDR3 bases are TGTGCCAGCTCACCAGTAGCGGGGGCTAGCACAGATACGCAGTATTTT. This codes for CASSPVAGASTDTQYF. Full variable domain (remainder filled in from reference TRBV18 and TRBJ2-3): NAGVMQNPRHLVRRRGQEARLRCSPMKGHSHVYWYRQLPEEGLKFMVYLQKENIIDESGMPKERFSAEFPKEGPSILRIQQVVRGDSAAYFCASSPVAGASTDTQYFGPGTRLTVL.

CDR3 nucleotide sequence: TGCGCCAGCAGCCAAGATGAAGCAAGCACCGGGGAGCTGTTTTTT. It specifies CASSQDEASTGELFF. The chain uses TRBV4-1 and TRBJ2-2; D gene unclear. This CDR3 has 15 residues. Deletions cut 0 bases from V and 4 bases from J, with 9 bases between. Germline V CDR1 and CDR2: MGHRA, YSYEKL.

This clone has only a few counts. The V gene is TRBV7-9, the J gene TRBJ2-7; D unclear. V was shortened by 6 bases and J by 1 base, with 13 bases between the two germline ends. CDR3 length equals 14 residues. Germline assignment: CDR1 SEHNR and CDR2 FQNEAQ (reference sequence). CDR3 in DNA: TGTGCCAGCAGTTCTGCGTTAAAGTCCTACGAGCAGTACTTC. Its translation is CASSSALKSYEQYF.

This clone was observed a single time. This sequence joins TRBV24-1 and TRBJ1-1, with 7 nucleotides matching TRBD1. CDR1 is KGHDR, CDR2 SFDVKD, per germline. The CDR3 totals 16 residues. With 3 bases clipped from V and 4 bases from J, the junction kept 10 bases outside the gene matches. As DNA, the CDR3 is TGTGCCACCAGTGATCAAACAGGGGCCGGGACCACTGAAGCTTTCTTT. The encoded protein is CATSDQTGAGTTEAFF.

This chain connects TRBV18 to TRBJ2-2; D might be TRBD2 (5 bases). The CDR3 sequence is 16 residues long. V shed 3 bases and J shed 1 base, with 12 bases lying between them. Germline V gene lookup returns CDR1 KGHSH and CDR2 LQKENI. DNA for the CDR3: TGTGCCAGCTCACCGACGAGGGCAGGGAACACCGGGGAGCTGTTTTTT. This sequence encodes CASSPTRAGNTGELFF.

With respect to this clone: Germline and junction disagree at one end, which may indicate a read error. DNA for the CDR3: TGCGCCAGCAGGAGACAGGGGCGGGTTTTT. Translation: CASRRQGRVF. The genes are TRBV23-1 and TRBJ1-4; 8 bases map to TRBD1. TRBV23-1 is an ORF; its function is uncertain. The length of the CDR3 is 10 residues.

Comment on this clone: The junction departs from the called germline gene at one end, perhaps through a read error. This sequence joins TRBV11-2 and TRBJ2-1; possibly TRBD1 for D (6 bases). The CDR3 runs to 16 residues. Germline V gives CDR1 SGHAT, CDR2 FQNNGV. The CDR3 protein is CANSFGSFRGGNEQFF. The CDR3 DNA sequence: TGTGCCAACAGCTTCGGGTCCTTTCGAGGGGGCAATGAGCAGTTCTTC.

This clone was detected only a few times. This chain links TRBV18 with TRBJ1-6; D unresolved. CDR3 length: 15 amino acids. Germline loops: CDR1 KGHSH, CDR2 LQKENI. V was cut by 6 bases and J by 0 bases, with 9 bases left in between. The CDR3 nucleotides read TGTGCCAGCTCTCTTAAGAGCTCCTATAATTCACCCCTCCACTTT. It is translated as CASSLKSSYNSPLHF.

The chain is built from TRBV6-6 and TRBJ1-3, with 7 bases identical to TRBD1. Per germline, CDR1 MNHNY and CDR2 SVGAGI (reference sequence). This CDR3 comprises 15 residues. J gave up 0 bases and V 5 bases, and 4 bases lay outside the gene matches. The CDR3, as DNA: TGTGCCAGCAGTAGACAGGGACGCTCTGGAAACACCATATATTTT. This translates into CASSRQGRSGNTIYF.

J is TRBJ2-1 and V is TRBV6-5; 10 bases map to TRBD2. With V trimmed by 5 bases and J by 5 bases, 6 bases remained unmatched. This CDR3 contains 15 residues. Germline assignment: CDR1 MNHEY and CDR2 SVGAGI. This CDR3 is CASSPGTSANNEQFF. CDR3 coding DNA: TGTGCCAGCAGTCCCGGGACTAGCGCTAACAATGAGCAGTTCTTC.

This chain connects TRBV25-1 to TRBJ1-1; 8 bases line up with TRBD1. The CDR3 length is 13 residues. The trim removed 0 bases at V and 10 bases at J, leaving 4 bases unmatched. Germline CDR1 reads MGHDK; CDR2 reads SYGVNS. The DNA for the CDR3 is TGTGCCAGCAGTGAATACGGGACAGGAGCAGCTTTCTTT. It specifies CASSEYGTGAAFF. Drawing the rest from reference TRBV25-1 and TRBJ1-1, the complete variable domain is EADIYQTPRYLVIGTGKKITLECSQTMGHDKMYWYQQDPGMELHLIHYSYGVNSTEKGDLSSESTVSRIRTEHFPLTLESARPSHTSQYLCASSEYGTGAAFFGQGTRLTVV.

This chain connects TRBV3-1 (or the pseudogene TRBV3-2) to TRBJ1-4, with D hard to call. This CDR3 spans 16 amino acids. Per the germline V gene, CDR1 is LGHDT and CDR2 is YNNKEL (reference sequence). V lost 0 bases and J lost 0, with 8 bases in between. The CDR3 DNA is TGTGCCAGCAGCCAAGATTTTGGAGCAACTAATGAAAAACTGTTTTTT. Translation: CASSQDFGATNEKLFF.

The chain combines TRBV28 with TRBJ1-2; 9 bases line up with TRBD1. After removal of 5 bases from V and 4 bases from J, the junction contained 8 bases not matched to a gene. The CDR3 spans 15 residues. From germline, CDR1 is MDHEN and CDR2 SYDVKM. The CDR3 DNA reads TGTGCCAGCAGTCCCCATCGACAGGGGGGCTATGGCTACACCTTC. Its protein product is CASSPHRQGGYGYTF.